This TCR beta chain stems from a study of blood T cell repertoires in COVID-19. As for the study in general: Samples came from the United States, Italy and Spain, spanning acute and convalescent COVID-19.

Trimming took 7 bases from V and 9 from J, leaving 13 bases between them. Germline CDR1 and CDR2: MNHEY and SVGAGI. The CDR3 sequence is 12 residues long. This clone has just a few counts. Original methodology: The authors estimated nucleated cell counts from reference gene primer amplification. Generated by immunoSEQ multiplex PCR, the TCRdb table keeps only in-frame clones and is missing some. V, J and clone size are taken as reported in that table, and D and trimming were inferred from the DNA itself. This sample has roughly 180,000 clones; 81% occur once, and the top ten carry 9.5% to 12%. The sequence derives from a woman in her thirties or forties with COVID-19, enrolled during active disease. The genes are TRBV6-5 and TRBJ2-1; a weak D match, TRBD2 (5 bases). The sequenced sample consisted of peripheral blood. In DNA form, the CDR3 reads TGTGCCAGCAAGGCGGGCGGGCGTGAGCAGTTCTTC. Protein: CASKAGGREQFF.